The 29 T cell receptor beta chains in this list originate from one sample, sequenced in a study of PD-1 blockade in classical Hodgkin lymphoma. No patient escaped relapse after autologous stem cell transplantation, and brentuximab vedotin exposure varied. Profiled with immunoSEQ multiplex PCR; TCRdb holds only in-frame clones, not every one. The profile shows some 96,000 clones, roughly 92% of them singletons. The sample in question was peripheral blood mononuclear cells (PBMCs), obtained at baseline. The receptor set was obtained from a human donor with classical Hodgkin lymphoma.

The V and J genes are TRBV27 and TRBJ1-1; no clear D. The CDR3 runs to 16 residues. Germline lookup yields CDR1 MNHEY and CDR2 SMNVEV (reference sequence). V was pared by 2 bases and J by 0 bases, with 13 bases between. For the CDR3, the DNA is TGTGCCAGCAGTTTAATTCCCTGGAGACTGAACACTGAAGCTTTCTTT. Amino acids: CASSLIPWRLNTEAFF.

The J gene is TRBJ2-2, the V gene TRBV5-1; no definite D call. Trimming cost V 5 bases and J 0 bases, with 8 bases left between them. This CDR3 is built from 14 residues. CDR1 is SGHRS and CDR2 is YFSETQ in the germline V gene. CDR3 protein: CASSSDANTGELFF. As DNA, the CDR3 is TGCGCCAGCAGTTCAGACGCGAACACCGGGGAGCTGTTTTTT.

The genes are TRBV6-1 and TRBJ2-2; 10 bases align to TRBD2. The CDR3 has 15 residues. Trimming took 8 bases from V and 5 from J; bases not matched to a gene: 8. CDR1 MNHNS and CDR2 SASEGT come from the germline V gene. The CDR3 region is CASFWASGSTGELFF. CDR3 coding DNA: TGTGCCAGCTTCTGGGCTAGCGGGAGTACCGGGGAGCTGTTTTTT.

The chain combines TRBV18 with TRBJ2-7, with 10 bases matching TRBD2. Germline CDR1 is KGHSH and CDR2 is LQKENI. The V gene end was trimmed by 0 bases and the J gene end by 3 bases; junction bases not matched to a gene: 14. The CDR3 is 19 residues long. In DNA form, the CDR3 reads TGTGCCAGCTCACCACCGGTGGTCGAACTAGCGGGACCAGGCTACGAGCAGTACTTC. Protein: CASSPPVVELAGPGYEQYF.

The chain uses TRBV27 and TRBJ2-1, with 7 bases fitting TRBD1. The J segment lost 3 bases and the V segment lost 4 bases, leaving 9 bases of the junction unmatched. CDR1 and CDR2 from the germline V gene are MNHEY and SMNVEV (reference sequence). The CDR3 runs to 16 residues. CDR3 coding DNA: TGTGCCAGCAGTTCAGGCCGGGACAGCCTCTACAATGAGCAGTTCTTC. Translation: CASSSGRDSLYNEQFF.

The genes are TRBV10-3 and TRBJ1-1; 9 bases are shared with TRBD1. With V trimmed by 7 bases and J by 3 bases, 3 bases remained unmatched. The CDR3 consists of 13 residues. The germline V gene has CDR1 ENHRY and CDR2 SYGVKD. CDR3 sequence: CAITGTGYTEAFF. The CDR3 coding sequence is TGTGCCATCACTGGGACAGGGTACACTGAAGCTTTCTTT.

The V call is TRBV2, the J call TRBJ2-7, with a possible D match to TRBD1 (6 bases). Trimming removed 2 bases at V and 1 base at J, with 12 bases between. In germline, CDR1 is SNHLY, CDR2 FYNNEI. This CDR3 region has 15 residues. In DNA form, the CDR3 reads TGTGCCAGCAGTGAAAGGACAGCAAAATCCTACGAGCAGTACTTC. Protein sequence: CASSERTAKSYEQYF.

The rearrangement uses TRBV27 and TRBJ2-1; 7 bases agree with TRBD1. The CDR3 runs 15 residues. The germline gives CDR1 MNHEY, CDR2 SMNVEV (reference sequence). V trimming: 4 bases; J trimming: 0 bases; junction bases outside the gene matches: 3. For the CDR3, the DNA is TGTGCCAGCAGTTCCCAGGGGGTCTCCTACAATGAGCAGTTCTTC. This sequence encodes CASSSQGVSYNEQFF.

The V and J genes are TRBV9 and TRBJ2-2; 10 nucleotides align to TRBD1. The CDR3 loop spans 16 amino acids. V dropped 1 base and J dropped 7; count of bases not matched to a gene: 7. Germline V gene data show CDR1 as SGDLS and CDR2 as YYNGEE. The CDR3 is CASSVSTGGAGGELFF. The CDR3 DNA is TGTGCCAGCAGCGTATCGACAGGGGGCGCAGGCGGGGAGCTGTTTTTT.

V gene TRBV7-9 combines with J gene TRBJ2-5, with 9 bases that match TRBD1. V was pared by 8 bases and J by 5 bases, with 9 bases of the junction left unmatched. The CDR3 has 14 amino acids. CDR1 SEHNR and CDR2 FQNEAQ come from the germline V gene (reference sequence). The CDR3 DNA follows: TGTGCCAGCCTACCCGGGACAGGGCTGGAGACCCAGTACTTC. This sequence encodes CASLPGTGLETQYF.

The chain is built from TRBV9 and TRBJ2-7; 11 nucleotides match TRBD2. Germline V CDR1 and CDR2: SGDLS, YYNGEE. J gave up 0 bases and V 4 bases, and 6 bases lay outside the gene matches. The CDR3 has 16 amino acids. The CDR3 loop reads CASSLGLAGASYEQYF. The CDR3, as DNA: TGTGCCAGCAGCCTTGGACTAGCGGGTGCCTCCTACGAGCAGTACTTC. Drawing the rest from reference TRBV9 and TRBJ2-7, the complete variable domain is DSGVTQTPKHLITATGQRVTLRCSPRSGDLSVYWYQQSLDQGLQFLIQYYNGEERAKGNILERFSAQQFPDLHSELNLSSLELGDSALYFCASSLGLAGASYEQYFGPGTRLTVT.

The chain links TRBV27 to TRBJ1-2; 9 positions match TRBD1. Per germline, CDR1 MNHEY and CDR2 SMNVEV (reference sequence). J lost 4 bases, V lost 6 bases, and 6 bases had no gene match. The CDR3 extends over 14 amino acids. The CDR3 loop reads CASRGQGAFYGYTF. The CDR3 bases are TGTGCCAGCAGGGGACAGGGCGCCTTCTATGGCTACACCTTC.

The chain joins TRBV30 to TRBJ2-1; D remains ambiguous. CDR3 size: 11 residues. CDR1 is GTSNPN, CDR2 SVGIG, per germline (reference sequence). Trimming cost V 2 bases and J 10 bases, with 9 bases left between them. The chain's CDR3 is CAWSLTYEQFF. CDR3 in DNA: TGTGCCTGGAGTTTAACTTACGAGCAGTTCTTC.

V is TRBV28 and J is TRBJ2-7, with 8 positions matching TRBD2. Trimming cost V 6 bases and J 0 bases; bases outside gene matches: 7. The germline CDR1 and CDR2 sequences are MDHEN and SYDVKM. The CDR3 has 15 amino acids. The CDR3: CASRWSSGSSYEQYF. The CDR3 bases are TGTGCCAGCAGATGGTCAAGCGGGAGCTCCTACGAGCAGTACTTC.

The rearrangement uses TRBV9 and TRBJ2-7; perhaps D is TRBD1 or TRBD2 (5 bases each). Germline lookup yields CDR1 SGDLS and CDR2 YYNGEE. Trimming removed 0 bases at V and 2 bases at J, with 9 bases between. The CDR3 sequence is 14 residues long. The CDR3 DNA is TGTGCCAGCAGCGTAGGAGAGGGGACCTACGAGCAGTACTTC. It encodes CASSVGEGTYEQYF.

The DNA of the CDR3 is TGTGCCAGCAGTGTGTGGCCGTCCTACGAGCAGTACTTC. Its translation: CASSVWPSYEQYF. The gene calls are TRBV2 and TRBJ2-7; D remains unclear. This CDR3 has 13 amino acids. Germline CDR1 is SNHLY and CDR2 is FYNNEI. V lost 4 bases and J lost 1, with 8 bases in between.

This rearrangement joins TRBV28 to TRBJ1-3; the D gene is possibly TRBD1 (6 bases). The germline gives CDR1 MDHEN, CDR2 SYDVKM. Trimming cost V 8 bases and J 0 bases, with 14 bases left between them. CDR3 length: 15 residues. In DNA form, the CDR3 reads TGTGCCAGCGAAACAGGGTCTCGCTCTGGAAACACCATATATTTT. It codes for CASETGSRSGNTIYF.

The chain's CDR3 is CSLTTSTGFGTQYF. The CDR3 DNA sequence: TGCAGCCTTACGACTAGCACGGGGTTTGGTACGCAGTATTTT. This chain joins TRBV29-1 and TRBJ2-3, with 7 positions matching TRBD2. Trimming at V came to 8 bases and at J to 8 bases, leaving 16 bases not matched to a gene. The length of the CDR3 is 14 residues. Germline V CDR1 and CDR2: SQVTM, ANQGSEA.

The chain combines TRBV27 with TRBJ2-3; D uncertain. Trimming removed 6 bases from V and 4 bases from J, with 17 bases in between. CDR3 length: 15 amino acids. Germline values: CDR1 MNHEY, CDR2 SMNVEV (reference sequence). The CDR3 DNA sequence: TGTGCCAGCAGCGTACAGCCCTTGAAGTCAGATACGCAGTATTTT. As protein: CASSVQPLKSDTQYF.

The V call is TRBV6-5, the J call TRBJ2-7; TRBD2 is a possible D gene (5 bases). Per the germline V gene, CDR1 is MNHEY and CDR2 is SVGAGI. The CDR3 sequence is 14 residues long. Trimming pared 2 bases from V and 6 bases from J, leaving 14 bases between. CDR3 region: CASSYTPREGEQYF. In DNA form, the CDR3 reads TGTGCCAGCAGTTACACCCCCCGAGAGGGCGAGCAGTACTTC.

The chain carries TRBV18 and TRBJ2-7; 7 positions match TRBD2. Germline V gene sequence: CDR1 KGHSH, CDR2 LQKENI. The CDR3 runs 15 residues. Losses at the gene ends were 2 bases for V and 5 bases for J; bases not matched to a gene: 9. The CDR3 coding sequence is TGTGCCAGCTCACCATGGTTTCAGGGAGGGGACGAGCAGTACTTC. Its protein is CASSPWFQGGDEQYF.

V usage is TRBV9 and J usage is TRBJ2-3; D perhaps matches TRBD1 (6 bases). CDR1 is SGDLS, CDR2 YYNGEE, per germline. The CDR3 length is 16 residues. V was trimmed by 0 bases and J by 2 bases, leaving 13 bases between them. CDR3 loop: CASSVVVGDNTDTQYF. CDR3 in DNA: TGTGCCAGCAGCGTAGTAGTAGGGGACAACACAGATACGCAGTATTTT.

CDR3 protein: CASSLAPSDSPPVNEQFF. The CDR3 DNA sequence: TGTGCCAGCAGCTTAGCGCCTAGTGACAGCCCCCCCGTCAATGAGCAGTTCTTC. The chain has TRBV7-6 and TRBJ2-1, with a weak D call TRBD1 (5 bases). The CDR3 covers 18 residues. The V end was cut by 0 bases, the J end by 6 bases, with 21 bases between. Germline lookup yields CDR1 SGHVS and CDR2 FNYEAQ. The variable domain in full, completed from reference TRBV7-6 and TRBJ2-1, reads GAGVSQSPRYKVTKRGQDVALRCDPISGHVSLYWYRQALGQGPEFLTYFNYEAQQDKSGLPNDRFSAERPEGSISTLTIQRTEQRDSAMYRCASSLAPSDSPPVNEQFFGPGTRLTVL.

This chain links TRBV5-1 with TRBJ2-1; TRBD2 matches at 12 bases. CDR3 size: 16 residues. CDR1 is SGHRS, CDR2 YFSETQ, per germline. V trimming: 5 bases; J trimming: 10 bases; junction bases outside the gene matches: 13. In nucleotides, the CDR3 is TGCGCCAGCAGACTAGCGGGAGGTACGGGTGGGGCCGAGCAGTTCTTC. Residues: CASRLAGGTGGAEQFF.

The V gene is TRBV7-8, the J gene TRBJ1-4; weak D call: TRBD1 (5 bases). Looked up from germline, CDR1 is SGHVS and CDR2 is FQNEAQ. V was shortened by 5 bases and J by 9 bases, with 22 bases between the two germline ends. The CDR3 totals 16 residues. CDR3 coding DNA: TGTGCCAGCAGCCCCCTCAGTGGTACAGAGGGGCAAAAACTGTTTTTT. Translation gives CASSPLSGTEGQKLFF. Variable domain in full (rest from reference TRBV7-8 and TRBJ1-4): GAGVSQSPRYKVAKRGQDVALRCDPISGHVSLFWYQQALGQGPEFLTYFQNEAQLDKSGLPSDRFFAERPEGSVSTLKIQRTQQEDSAVYLCASSPLSGTEGQKLFFGSGTQLSVL.

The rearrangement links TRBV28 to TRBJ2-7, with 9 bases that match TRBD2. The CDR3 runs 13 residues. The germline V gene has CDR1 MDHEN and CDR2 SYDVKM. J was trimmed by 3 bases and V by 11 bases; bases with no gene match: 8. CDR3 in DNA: TGTGCCTGCGGGGGGGGAGCCGTCTACGAGCAGTACTTC. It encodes CACGGGAVYEQYF.

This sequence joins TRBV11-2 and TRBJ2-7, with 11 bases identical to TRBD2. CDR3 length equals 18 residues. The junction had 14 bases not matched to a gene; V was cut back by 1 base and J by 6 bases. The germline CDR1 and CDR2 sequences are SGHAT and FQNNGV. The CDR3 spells CASSLVAGGPMRLGEQYF. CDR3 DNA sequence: TGTGCCAGCAGCTTAGTAGCGGGAGGGCCGATGAGGCTGGGCGAGCAGTACTTC.

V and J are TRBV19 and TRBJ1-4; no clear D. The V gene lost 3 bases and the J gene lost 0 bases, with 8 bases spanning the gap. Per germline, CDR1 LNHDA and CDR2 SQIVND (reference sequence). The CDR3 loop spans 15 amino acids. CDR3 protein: CASSINGATNEKLFF. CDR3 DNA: TGTGCCAGTAGTATCAACGGGGCAACTAATGAAAAACTGTTTTTT.

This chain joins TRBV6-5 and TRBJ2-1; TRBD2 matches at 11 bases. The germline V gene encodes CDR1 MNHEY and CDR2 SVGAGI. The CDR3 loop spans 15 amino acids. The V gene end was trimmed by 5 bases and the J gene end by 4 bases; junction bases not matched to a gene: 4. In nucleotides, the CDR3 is TGTGCCAGCAGTACCGGGACTAGCGGATACAATGAGCAGTTCTTC. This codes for CASSTGTSGYNEQFF.